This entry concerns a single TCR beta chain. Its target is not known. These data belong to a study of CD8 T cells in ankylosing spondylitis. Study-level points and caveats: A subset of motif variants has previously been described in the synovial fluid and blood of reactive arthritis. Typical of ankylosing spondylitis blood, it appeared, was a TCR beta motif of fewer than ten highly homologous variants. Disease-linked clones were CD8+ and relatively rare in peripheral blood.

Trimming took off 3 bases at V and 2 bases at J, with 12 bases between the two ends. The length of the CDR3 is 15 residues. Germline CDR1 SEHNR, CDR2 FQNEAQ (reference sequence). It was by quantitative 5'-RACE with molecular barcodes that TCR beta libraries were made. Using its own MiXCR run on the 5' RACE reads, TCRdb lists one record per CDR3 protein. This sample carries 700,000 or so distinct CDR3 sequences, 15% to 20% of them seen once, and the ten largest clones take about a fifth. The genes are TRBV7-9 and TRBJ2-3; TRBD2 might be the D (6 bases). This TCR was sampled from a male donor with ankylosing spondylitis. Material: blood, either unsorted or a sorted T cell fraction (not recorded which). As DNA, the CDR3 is TGTGCCAGCAGCTTGGGACCGGGACTCACAGATACGCAGTATTTT. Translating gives CASSLGPGLTDTQYF.